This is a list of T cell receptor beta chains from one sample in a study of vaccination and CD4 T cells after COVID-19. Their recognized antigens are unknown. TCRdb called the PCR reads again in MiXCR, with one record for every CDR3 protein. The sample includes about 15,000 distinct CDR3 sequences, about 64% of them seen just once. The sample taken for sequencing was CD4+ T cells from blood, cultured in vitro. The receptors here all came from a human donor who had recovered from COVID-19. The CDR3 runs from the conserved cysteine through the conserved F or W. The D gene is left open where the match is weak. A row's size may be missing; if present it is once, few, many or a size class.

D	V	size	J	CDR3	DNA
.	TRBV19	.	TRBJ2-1	CASSMQYNEQFF	TGTGCCAGTAGTATGCAGTACAATGAGCAGTTCTTC
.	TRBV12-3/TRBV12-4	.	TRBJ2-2	CASSFDGNGELFF	TGTGCCAGCAGTTTCGACGGGAACGGGGAGCTGTTTTTT
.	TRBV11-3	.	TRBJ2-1	CASSQVSETEQFF	TGTGCCAGCAGCCAGGTATCGGAGACGGAGCAGTTCTTC
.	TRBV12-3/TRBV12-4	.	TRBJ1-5	CASSADGNQPQHF	TGTGCCAGCAGTGCGGATGGGAATCAGCCCCAGCATTTT
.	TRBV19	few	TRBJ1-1	CASSIGQRNTEAFF	TGTGCCAGTAGTATCGGACAGAGGAACACTGAAGCTTTCTTT
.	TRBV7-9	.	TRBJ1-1	CASSFIMNTEAFF	TGTGCCAGCAGCTTTATCATGAACACTGAAGCTTTCTTT
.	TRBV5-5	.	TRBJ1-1	CASSFKGGGGTEAFF	TGTGCCAGCAGCTTTAAGGGAGGTGGCGGCACTGAAGCTTTCTTT
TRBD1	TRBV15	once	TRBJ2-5	CATSRDRQGETQYF	TGTGCCACCAGCAGAGATCGACAGGGAGAGACCCAGTACTTC
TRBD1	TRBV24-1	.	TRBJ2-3	CATSAQGADTQYF	TGTGCCACCAGTGCACAGGGGGCAGATACGCAGTATTTT
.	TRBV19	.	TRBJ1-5	CASSPGGGQPQHF	TGTGCCAGTAGTCCCGGGGGCGGTCAGCCCCAGCATTTT
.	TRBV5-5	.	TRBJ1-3	CASSPEDISTGNTIYF	TGTGCCAGCAGCCCAGAGGACATAAGCACTGGAAACACCATATATTTT
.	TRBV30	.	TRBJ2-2	CAWSRGSGAFTGELFF	TGTGCCTGGAGCAGGGGTAGCGGAGCCTTCACCGGGGAGCTGTTTTTT
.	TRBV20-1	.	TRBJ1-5	CSASDGPRLNQPQHF	TGCAGTGCTAGCGACGGGCCTAGACTCAATCAGCCCCAGCATTTT
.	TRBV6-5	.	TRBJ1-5	CASSYRGNQPQHF	TGTGCCAGCAGTTACCGGGGCAATCAGCCCCAGCATTTT
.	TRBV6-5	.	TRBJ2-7	CASSYTGQVGLEQYF	TGTGCCAGCAGTTACACCGGACAGGTGGGACTCGAGCAGTACTTC
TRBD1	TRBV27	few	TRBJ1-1	CASRLTGGGMNTEAFF	TGTGCCAGCAGATTGACAGGGGGCGGTATGAACACTGAAGCTTTCTTT
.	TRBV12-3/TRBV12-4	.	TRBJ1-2	CASTLGQPWSYGYTF	TGTGCCAGCACCCTAGGCCAGCCCTGGTCCTATGGCTACACCTTC
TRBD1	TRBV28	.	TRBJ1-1	CASSSAGGNTEAFF	TGTGCCAGCAGTTCGGCAGGGGGGAACACTGAAGCTTTCTTT
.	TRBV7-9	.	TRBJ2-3	CASSLLGETVTDTQYF	TGTGCCAGCAGCTTATTAGGAGAGACGGTCACAGATACGCAGTATTTT
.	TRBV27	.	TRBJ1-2	CASSPRAGVWANYGYTF	TGTGCCAGCAGCCCTAGGGCAGGGGTGTGGGCTAACTATGGCTACACCTTC
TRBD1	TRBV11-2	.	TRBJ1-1	CASSTRTGETEAFF	TGTGCCAGCAGCACCCGGACAGGGGAGACTGAAGCTTTCTTT
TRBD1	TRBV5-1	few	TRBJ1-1	CASSLTGGTMNTEAFF	TGCGCCAGCAGCTTGACAGGGGGCACCATGAACACTGAAGCTTTCTTT
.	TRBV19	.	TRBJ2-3	CASSIDPSRSDTQYF	TGTGCCAGTAGTATAGATCCGTCCAGATCAGATACGCAGTATTTT
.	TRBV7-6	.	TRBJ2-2	CASSLGPRDGELFF	TGTGCTAGCAGCTTAGGGCCGAGGGACGGGGAGCTGTTTTTT
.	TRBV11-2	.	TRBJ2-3	CASSLGGTDTQYF	TGTGCCAGCAGCTTAGGAGGGACAGATACGCAGTATTTT